Detailed here is one T cell receptor beta chain. The target antigen is unknown. The V gene lost 1 base and the J gene lost 0 bases, with 10 bases spanning the gap. In germline, CDR1 is LGHNA, CDR2 YNFKEQ. The CDR3 extends over 17 amino acids. This entry belongs to a study of yellow fever vaccine responses in identical twins. Points from the study as a whole: As reported, the vaccine T cell response of twins seemed partly convergent and partly personalized.

TCRdb reprocessed the RT-PCR reads with MiXCR, giving one entry per CDR3 protein. The sample has a few thousand distinct CDR3 sequences, roughly 90% seen once. The material was T cells from blood (PBMCs), unsorted or a sorted subset (not recorded which), obtained before or after yellow fever vaccination (not recorded which). This receptor was obtained from a woman aged 18-35 years who received the yellow fever vaccine. The rearrangement joins TRBV4-2 to TRBJ2-6; D uncertain. CDR3 nucleotides: TGTGCCAGCAGCCAAGCGGGTTCGGCCTCTGGGGCCAACGTCCTGACTTTC. This encodes CASSQAGSASGANVLTF.